This T cell receptor (beta chain) came from a study of CD8+ T cells in alopecia areata. Study information: A regimen of oral tofacitinib, 5 to 10 mg twice daily, was given to treated patients.

Obtained from alopecia areata patients were lesional scalp punch biopsies along with peripheral blood. CDR1 and CDR2 from the germline V gene are MNHEY and SVGAGI. The CDR3 totals 13 residues. Trimming stripped 2 bases from V and 7 bases from J, with 9 bases between. It was cDNA, reverse transcribed from extracted RNA, that served as the sequencing template. The repertoire was sequenced with immunoSEQ multiplex PCR; TCRdb's copy has only in-frame clones and lacks some. The sample lists roughly 11,000 clones, around 60% seen once, with 13% to 15% in the top ten. The sample holds a few counts of this clone. Its specificity is unknown. Overall study findings and caveats: Scalp lesions, especially in alopecia totalis/universalis, had higher clonality than normal scalp. With patients, TCR sharing proved less clear than in mice, a difference possibly related to HLA. Scalp specimens additionally yield sequences from normal skin's resident alphabeta T cells.

Source material: skin. This sequence joins TRBV6-5 and TRBJ2-1, with a tentative D call TRBD1 (5 bases). The clonotype was recovered from a human donor with alopecia areata. The CDR3 nucleotides are TGTGCCAGCAGTTACGCAGGGTGGAATGAGCAGTTCTTC. Translation gives CASSYAGWNEQFF.